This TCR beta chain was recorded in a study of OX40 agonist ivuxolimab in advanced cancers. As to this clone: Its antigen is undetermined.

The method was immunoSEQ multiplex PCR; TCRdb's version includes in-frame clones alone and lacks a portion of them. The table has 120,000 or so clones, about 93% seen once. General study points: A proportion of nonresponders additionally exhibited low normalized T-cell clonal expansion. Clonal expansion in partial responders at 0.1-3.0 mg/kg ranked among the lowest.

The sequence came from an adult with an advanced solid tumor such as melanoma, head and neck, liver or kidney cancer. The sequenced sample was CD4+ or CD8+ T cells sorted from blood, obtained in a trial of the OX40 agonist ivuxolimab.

Here the CDR3 reads CASSTGTGFHEQFF. The CDR3 coding sequence is TGCGCCAGCAGCACCGGGACAGGGTTCCATGAGCAGTTCTTC. V gene TRBV5-1 combines with J gene TRBJ2-1; TRBD1 aligns across 9 bases. The CDR3 extends over 14 amino acids. V shed 4 bases and J 8 bases; nucleotides not matched to a gene: 7. Per germline, CDR1 SGHRS and CDR2 YFSETQ.